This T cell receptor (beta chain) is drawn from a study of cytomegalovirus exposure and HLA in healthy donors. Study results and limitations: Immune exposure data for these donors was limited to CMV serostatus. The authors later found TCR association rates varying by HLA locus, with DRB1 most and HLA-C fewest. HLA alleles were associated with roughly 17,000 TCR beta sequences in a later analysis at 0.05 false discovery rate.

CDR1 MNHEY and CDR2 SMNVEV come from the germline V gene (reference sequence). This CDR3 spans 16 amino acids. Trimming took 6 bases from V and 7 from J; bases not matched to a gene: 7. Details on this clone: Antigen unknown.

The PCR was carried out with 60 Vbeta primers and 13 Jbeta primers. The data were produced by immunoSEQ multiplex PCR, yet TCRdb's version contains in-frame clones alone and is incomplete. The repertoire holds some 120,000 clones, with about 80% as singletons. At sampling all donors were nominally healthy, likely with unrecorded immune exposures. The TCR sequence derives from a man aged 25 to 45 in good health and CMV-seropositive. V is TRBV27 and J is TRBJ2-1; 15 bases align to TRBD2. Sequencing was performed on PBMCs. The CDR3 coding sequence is TGTGCCAGCAGCCAAGGGACTAGCGGGGGGTTAAATGAGCAGTTCTTC. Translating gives CASSQGTSGGLNEQFF.